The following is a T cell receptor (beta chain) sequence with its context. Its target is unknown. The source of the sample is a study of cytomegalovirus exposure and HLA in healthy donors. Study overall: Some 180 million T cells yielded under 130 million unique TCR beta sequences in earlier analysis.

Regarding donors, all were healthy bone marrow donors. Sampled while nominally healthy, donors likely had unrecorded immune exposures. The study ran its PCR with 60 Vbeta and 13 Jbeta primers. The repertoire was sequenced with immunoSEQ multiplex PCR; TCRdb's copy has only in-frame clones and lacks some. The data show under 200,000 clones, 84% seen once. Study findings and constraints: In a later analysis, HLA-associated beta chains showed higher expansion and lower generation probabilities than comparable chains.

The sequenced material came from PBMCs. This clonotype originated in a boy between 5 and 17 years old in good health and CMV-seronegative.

Written as DNA, the CDR3 is TGTGCCGGATACAGGGGCTCCTACAATGAGCAGTTCTTC. Translation gives CAGYRGSYNEQFF. The rearrangement links TRBV2 to TRBJ2-1; 7 nucleotides line up with TRBD1. The J segment lost 0 bases and the V segment lost 11 bases, leaving 4 bases of the junction unmatched. The CDR3 totals 13 residues. Germline loops: CDR1 SNHLY, CDR2 FYNNEI. The whole variable domain, filled in from reference TRBV2 and TRBJ2-1, reads EPEVTQTPSHQVTQMGQEVILRCVPISNHLYFYWYRQILGQKVEFLVSFYNNEISEKSEIFDDQFSVERPDGSNFTLKIRSTKLEDSAMYFCAGYRGSYNEQFFGPGTRLTVL.